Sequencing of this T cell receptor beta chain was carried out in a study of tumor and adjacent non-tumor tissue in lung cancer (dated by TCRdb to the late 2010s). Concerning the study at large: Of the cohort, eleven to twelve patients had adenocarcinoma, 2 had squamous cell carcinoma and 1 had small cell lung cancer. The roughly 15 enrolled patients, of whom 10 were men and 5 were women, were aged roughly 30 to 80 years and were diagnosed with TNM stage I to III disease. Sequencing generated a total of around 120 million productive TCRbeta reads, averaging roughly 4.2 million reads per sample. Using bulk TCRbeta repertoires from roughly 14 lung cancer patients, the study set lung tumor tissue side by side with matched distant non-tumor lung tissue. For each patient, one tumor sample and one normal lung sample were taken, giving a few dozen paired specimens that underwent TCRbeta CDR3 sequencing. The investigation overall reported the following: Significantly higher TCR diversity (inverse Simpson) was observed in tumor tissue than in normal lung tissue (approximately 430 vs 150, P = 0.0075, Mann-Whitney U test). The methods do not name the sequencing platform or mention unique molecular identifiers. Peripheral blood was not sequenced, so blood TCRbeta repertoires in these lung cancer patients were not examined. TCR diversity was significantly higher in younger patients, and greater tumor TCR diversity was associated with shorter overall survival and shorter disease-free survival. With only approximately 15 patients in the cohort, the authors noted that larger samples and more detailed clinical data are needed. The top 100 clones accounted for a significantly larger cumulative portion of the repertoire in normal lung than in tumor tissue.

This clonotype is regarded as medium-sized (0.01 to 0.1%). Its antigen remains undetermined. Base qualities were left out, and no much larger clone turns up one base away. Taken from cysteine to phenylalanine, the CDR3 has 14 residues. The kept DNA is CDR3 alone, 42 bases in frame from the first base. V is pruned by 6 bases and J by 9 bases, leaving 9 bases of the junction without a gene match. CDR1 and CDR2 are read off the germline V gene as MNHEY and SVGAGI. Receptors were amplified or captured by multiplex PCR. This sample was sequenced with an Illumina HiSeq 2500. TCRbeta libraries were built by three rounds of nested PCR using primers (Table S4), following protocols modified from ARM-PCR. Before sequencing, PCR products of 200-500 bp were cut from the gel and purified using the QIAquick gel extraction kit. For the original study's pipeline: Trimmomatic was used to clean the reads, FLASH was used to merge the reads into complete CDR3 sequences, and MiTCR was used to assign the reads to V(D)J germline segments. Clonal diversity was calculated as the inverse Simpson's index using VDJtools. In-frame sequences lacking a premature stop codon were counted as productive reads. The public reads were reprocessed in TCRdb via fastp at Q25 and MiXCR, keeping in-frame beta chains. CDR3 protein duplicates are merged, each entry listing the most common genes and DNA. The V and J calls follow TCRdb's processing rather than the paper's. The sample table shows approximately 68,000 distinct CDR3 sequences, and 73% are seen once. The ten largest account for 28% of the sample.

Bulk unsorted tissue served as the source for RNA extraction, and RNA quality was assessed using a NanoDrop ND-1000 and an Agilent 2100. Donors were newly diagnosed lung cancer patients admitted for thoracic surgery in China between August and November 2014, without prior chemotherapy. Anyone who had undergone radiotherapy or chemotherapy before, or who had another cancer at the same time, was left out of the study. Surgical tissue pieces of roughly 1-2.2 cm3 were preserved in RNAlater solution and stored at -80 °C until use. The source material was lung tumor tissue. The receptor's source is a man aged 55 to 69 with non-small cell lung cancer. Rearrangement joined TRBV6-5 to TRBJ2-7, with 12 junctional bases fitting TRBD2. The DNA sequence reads TGTGCCAGCAGACCCGGACTAGCGGGAAACGGGCAGTACTTC. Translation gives CASRPGLAGNGQYF.